This T cell receptor (beta chain) appears in the sequencing data of a study of CD8+ T cells in alopecia areata. Study summary: Female C3H/HeJ mice aged roughly 6-11 weeks received skin from spontaneously alopecic C3H/HeJ graft donors aged roughly 6-12 months.

This clone was observed a few times. The antigen remains undetermined. The gene symbols are mouse symbols. From the germline J gene comes the end of the CDR3, since the read stops 4 residues before it. Study-wide points: Sequenced scalp T cells also include alphabeta T cells resident in normal skin. Normal scalp had lower clonality than lesional scalp, with alopecia totalis/universalis lesions showing this most strongly. TCRs were shared less clearly across patients than in mice, possibly for HLA-related reasons.

The V and J ends lost 3 bases and 0 bases respectively, with 8 bases between them. This CDR3 is built from 14 residues. Germline CDR1 and CDR2: LGHNA and YNLKQL (reference sequence). RNA was extracted and reverse transcribed into cDNA as the sequencing template. TCRdb's copy holds only in-frame clones and misses some; the assay was immunoSEQ multiplex PCR. There are over 250,000 clones in the sample, none observed a single time. Using CD4, CD8alpha, NKG2D, NKG2ACE and other markers, pooled cutaneous lymph node cells were sorted. This receptor was identified in a C3H/HeJ mouse with alopecia areata. The strain is characterized by the MHC haplotype H2-k. The sequenced sample consisted of CD4+ T cells sorted from a lymph node. This chain uses TRBV5 with TRBJ1-2; D is unresolved. CDR3 residues: CASSQTSSNSDYTF. The DNA read from the CDR3 is TGTGCCAGCAGCCAGACATCCTCAAACTCC.